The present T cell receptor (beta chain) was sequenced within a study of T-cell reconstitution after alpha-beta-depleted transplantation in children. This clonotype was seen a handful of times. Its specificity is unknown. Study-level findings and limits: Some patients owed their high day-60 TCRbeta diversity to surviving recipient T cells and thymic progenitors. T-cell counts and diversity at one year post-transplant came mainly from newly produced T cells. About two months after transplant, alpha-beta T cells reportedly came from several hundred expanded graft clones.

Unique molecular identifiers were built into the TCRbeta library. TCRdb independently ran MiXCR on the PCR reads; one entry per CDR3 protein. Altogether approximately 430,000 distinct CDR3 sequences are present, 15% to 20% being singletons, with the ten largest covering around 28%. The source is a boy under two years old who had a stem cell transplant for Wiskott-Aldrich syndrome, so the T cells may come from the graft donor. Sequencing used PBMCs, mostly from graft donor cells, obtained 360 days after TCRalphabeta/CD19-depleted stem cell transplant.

The CDR3 loop reads CASSLLGGGANEQFF. The CDR3 bases are TGCGCCAGCAGCCTACTCGGCGGGGGGGCCAATGAGCAGTTCTTC. J is TRBJ2-1 and V is TRBV5-1; 9 bases are a match to TRBD2. The CDR3 has 15 residues. Per germline, CDR1 SGHRS and CDR2 YFSETQ. The V segment lost 4 bases and the J segment 6 bases; nucleotides outside the gene matches: 8.